This T cell receptor (beta chain) was recorded in a study of CXCR3-negative and CXCR3-positive naive CD8 T cells. UMI-tagged TRB cDNA libraries were built via 5' RACE. TCRdb re-called the 5' RACE reads and shows each CDR3 protein once, DNA omitted. Here the sample table reports more than 45,000 distinct CDR3 sequences. The CDR3 contains 13 residues. Germline values: CDR1 SQVTM, CDR2 ANQGSEA. General study points: Comparison of naive CXCR3-negative and CXCR3-positive cells revealed similar TRBV-TRBJ usage, while memory cells differed.

About this clonotype: The antigen remains unidentified.

V is TRBV29-1 and J is TRBJ2-7; TCRdb gives TRBD2 as the D gene, but with no DNA this cannot be confirmed. The material sequenced was memory CD8+ T cells from blood. This TCR was sampled from a human donor in good health. Some clones in this sample may be carry-over from other donors' samples. The chain's CDR3 is CSVEASGSYEQYF.